This TCR beta chain was captured in a study of CD8+CD57+ T cells in acquired aplastic anemia. By flow cytometry, patients selected for sequencing had shown an expansion of CD8+CD57+ cells. The count of this clonotype is one. Its specificity is not known. Study-level findings and limits: CD8+ Simpson's diversity did not differ significantly between patients and controls. Between patients and controls, around 30 CD8+ CDR3 sequences were found in common.

CDR3 and TCR beta VDJ profiling relied on a genomic DNA template. A single record per CDR3 protein comes from TCRdb applying MiXCR to the reads. This sample has roughly 170,000 distinct CDR3 sequences, with less than 50% found just once. V was shortened by 0 bases and J by 1 base, with 4 bases between the two germline ends. This CDR3 region has 13 residues. Germline CDR1 MGHRA, CDR2 YSYEKL. Material for sequencing was sorted CD4+, CD8+, or CD8+CD57+ T cells (not recorded which) from PBMCs. The chain uses TRBV4-1 and TRBJ2-7; no firm D call. The receptor was derived from a human donor with aplastic anemia. Written as DNA, the CDR3 is TGCGCCAGCAGCCAAGACCTATCCTACGAGCAGTACTTC. It translates to CASSQDLSYEQYF.